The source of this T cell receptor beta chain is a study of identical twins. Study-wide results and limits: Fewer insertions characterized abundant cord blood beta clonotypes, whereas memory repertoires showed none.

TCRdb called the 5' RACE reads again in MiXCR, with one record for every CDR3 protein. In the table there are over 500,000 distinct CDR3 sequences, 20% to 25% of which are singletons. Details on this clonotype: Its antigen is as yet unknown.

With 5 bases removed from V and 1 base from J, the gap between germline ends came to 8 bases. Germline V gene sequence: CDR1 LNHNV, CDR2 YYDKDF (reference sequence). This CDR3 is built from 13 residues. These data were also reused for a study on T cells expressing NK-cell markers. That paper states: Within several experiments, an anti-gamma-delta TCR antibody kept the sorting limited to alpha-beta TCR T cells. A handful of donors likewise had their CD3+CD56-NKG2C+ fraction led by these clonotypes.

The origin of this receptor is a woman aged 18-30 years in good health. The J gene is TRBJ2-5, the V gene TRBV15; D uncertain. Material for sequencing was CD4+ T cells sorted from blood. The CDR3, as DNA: TGTGCCACCAGCTCGAGATTCCAAGAGACCCAGTACTTC. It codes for CATSSRFQETQYF.